The clone carrying this T cell receptor beta chain was seen a few times. What it binds is unknown. MiXCR, applied by TCRdb to the 5' RACE reads, yields one record per CDR3 protein. The sample has 55,000 to 70,000 distinct CDR3 sequences, approximately 9.3% seen once. This sample stems from a study of early T cells in non-severe SARS-CoV-2 infection. This CDR3 has 17 amino acids. Germline V gene sequence: CDR1 MNHEY, CDR2 SVGAGI. V was cut by 0 bases and J by 5 bases, with 17 bases left in between. Whole-study results and caveats: Comparison of clonotypes with VDJdb favored anti-spike CD8 responses while missing private and CD4 specificities.

Material: whole blood. The V call is TRBV6-5, the J call TRBJ2-1; D possibly uses TRBD1 or TRBD2 (5 bases each). The TCR comes from an adult who was a healthcare worker with PCR-confirmed SARS-CoV-2 infection or an uninfected control (not recorded which). The CDR3 reads CASSYSGLAGAHNEQFF. Here the CDR3 DNA reads TGTGCCAGCAGTTACTCGGGGCTAGCCGGTGCCCACAATGAGCAGTTCTTC.